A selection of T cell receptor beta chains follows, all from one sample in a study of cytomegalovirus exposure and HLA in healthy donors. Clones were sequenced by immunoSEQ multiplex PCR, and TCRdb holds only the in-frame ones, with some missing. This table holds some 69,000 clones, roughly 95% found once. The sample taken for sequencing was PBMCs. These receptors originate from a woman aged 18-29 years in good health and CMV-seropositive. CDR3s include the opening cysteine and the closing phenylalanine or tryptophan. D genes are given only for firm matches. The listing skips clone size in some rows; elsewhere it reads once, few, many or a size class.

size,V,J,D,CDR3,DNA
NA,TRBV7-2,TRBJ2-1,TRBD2,CASSLAGGRYNEQFF,TGTGCCAGCAGCCTAGCGGGAGGAAGGTACAATGAGCAGTTCTTC
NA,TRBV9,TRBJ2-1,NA,CASSAGLLNEQFF,TGTGCCAGCAGCGCCGGACTGTTGAATGAGCAGTTCTTC
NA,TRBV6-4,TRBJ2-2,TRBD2,CASSDSTSASNTGELFF,TGTGCCAGCAGTGACTCTACTAGCGCCTCGAACACCGGGGAGCTGTTTTTT
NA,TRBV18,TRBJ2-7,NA,CASSPLGTTYEQYF,TGTGCCAGCTCACCACTCGGGACAACCTACGAGCAGTACTTC
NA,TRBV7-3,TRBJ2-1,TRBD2,CASSLVPSGRYNEQFF,TGTGCCAGCAGCTTAGTTCCTAGCGGGAGGTACAATGAGCAGTTCTTC
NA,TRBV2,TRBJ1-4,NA,CASSQRPTGRGEKLFF,TGTGCCAGCAGCCAACGCCCGACCGGGAGAGGTGAAAAACTGTTTTTT
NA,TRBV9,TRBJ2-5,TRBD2,CASSVGSSGSGKTQYF,TGTGCCAGCAGCGTAGGGAGTAGCGGGAGTGGTAAGACCCAGTACTTC
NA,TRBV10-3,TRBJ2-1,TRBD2,CAISESKGASGSINEQFF,TGTGCCATCAGTGAGTCGAAGGGGGCTAGCGGGAGCATCAATGAGCAGTTCTTC
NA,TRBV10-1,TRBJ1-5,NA,CASSGFRASNQPQHF,TGCGCCAGCAGTGGGTTCAGGGCCAGCAATCAGCCCCAGCATTTT
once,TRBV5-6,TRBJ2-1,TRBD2,CASSLVVTSGYNEQFF,TGTGCCAGCAGCTTGGTTGTAACTAGCGGGTACAATGAGCAGTTCTTC
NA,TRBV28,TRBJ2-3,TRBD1,CASSPGTDHPDTQYF,TGTGCCAGTTCCCCCGGGACAGATCACCCAGATACGCAGTATTTT
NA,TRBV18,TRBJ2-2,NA,CASSPPAWATGELFF,TGTGCCAGCTCACCACCGGCATGGGCCACCGGGGAGCTGTTTTTT
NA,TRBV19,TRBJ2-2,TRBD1,CASSIRSGGTRELFF,TGTGCCAGTAGTATTCGGTCAGGGGGCACCCGGGAGCTGTTTTTT
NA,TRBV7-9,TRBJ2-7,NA,CASSPPGVRSYEQYF,TGTGCCAGCAGCCCCCCGGGGGTTCGATCCTACGAGCAGTACTTC
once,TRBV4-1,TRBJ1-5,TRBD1,CASSQGGTGGQPQHF,TGCGCCAGCAGCCAAGGGGGGACAGGGGGTCAGCCCCAGCATTTT
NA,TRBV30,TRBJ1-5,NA,CAWSVQGNQPQHF,TGTGCCTGGAGTGTACAGGGCAATCAGCCCCAGCATTTT
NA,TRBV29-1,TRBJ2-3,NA,CSVERDSKKDTQYF,TGCAGCGTTGAACGGGACTCGAAAAAGGATACGCAGTATTTT
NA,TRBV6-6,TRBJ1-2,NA,CAGGETNYGYTF,TGTGCCGGAGGGGAGACTAACTATGGCTACACCTTC
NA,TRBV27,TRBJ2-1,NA,CASCPGDPVYNEQFF,TGTGCCAGCTGTCCCGGAGATCCAGTCTACAATGAGCAGTTCTTC
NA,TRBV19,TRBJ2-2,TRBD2,CASRLARNTGELFF,TGTGCCAGCAGACTAGCGAGGAACACCGGGGAGCTGTTTTTT
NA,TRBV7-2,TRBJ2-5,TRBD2,CASSIPGLAYQETQYF,TGTGCCAGCAGCATTCCGGGACTAGCGTACCAAGAGACCCAGTACTTC
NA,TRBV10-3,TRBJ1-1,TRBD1,CAISESTGGDTEAFF,TGTGCCATCAGTGAGTCGACAGGGGGGGACACTGAAGCTTTCTTT
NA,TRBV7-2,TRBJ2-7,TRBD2,CASSLGREGYEQYF,TGTGCCAGCAGCTTAGGAAGGGAGGGGTACGAGCAGTACTTC
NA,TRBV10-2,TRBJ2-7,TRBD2,CASSGAGAGYEQYF,TGCGCCAGCAGTGGGGCGGGAGCAGGATACGAGCAGTACTTC
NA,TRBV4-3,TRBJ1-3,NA,CASSQDVPGQGGNTIYF,TGCGCCAGCAGCCAAGACGTCCCGGGACAAGGTGGAAACACCATATATTTT
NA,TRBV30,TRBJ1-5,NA,CAWSATGFSNQPQHF,TGTGCCTGGAGCGCTACAGGGTTTAGCAATCAGCCCCAGCATTTT
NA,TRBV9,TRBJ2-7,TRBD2,CASSAGDYSYEQYF,TGTGCCAGCAGCGCTGGGGACTACTCCTACGAGCAGTACTTC
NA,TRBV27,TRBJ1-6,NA,CASSLAGVGSPLHF,TGTGCCAGCAGTTTAGCGGGGGTTGGGTCACCCCTCCACTTT
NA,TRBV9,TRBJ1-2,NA,CASSPATAPNYGYTF,TGTGCCAGCAGCCCGGCGACAGCCCCAAACTATGGCTACACCTTC
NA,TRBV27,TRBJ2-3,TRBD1,CASDRTGGTDTQYF,TGTGCCAGCGACAGGACAGGGGGGACAGATACGCAGTATTTT
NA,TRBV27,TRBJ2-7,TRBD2,CASSPYLRTSGSREQYF,TGTGCCAGCAGTCCATACCTTCGGACTAGCGGGAGTCGCGAGCAGTACTTC
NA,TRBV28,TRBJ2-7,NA,CASSLGAGGEYF,TGTGCCAGCAGTTTGGGAGCAGGAGGGGAGTACTTC
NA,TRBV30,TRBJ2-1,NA,CAWSVLRRGEQFF,TGTGCCTGGAGTGTACTAAGGCGTGGTGAGCAGTTCTTC